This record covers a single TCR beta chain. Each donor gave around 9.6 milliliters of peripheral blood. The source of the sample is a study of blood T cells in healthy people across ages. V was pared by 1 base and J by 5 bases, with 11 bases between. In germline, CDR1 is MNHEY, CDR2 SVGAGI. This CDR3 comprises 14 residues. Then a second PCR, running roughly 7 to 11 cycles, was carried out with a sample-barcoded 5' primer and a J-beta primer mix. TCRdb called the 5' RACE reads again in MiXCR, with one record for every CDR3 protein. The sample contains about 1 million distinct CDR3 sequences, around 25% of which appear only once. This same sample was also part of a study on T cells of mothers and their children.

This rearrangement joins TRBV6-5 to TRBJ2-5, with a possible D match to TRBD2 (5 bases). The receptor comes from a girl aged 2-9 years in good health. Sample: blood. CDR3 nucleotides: TGTGCCAGCAGTTACTTTGGAGGACGTGAGACCCAGTACTTC. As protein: CASSYFGGRETQYF.